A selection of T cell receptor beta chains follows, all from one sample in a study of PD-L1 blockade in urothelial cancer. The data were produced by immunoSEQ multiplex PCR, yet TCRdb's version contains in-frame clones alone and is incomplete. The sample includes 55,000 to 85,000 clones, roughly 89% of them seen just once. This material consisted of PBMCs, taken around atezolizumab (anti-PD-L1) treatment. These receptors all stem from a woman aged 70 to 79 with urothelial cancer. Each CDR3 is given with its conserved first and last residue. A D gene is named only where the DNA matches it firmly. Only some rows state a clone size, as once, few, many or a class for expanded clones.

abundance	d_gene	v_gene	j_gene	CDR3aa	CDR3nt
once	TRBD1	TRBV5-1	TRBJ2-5	CASSLAGTGFSGETQYF	TGCGCCAGCAGCTTGGCCGGGACAGGGTTTTCAGGAGAGACCCAGTACTTC
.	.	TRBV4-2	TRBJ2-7	CASSPRFGNAGEQYF	TGTGCCAGCAGCCCCAGGTTCGGCAACGCGGGGGAGCAGTACTTC
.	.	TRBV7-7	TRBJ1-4	CASSLDRAEKLFF	TGTGCCAGCAGCTTAGACAGGGCGGAAAAACTGTTTTTT
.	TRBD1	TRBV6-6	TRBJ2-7	CASRENQGAFYEQYF	TGTGCCAGCAGGGAGAACCAGGGGGCTTTCTACGAGCAGTACTTC
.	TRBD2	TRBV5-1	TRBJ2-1	CASSLGGLVASGSNEQFF	TGCGCCAGCAGCTTGGGCGGGCTGGTGGCTAGCGGGAGCAATGAGCAGTTCTTC
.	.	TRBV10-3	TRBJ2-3	CAISAGWVWDTQYF	TGTGCCATCAGTGCGGGGTGGGTTTGGGATACGCAGTATTTT
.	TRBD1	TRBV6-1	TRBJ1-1	CASSGAHRGVEIGTEAFF	TGTGCCAGCAGTGGGGCCCACAGGGGAGTAGAGATCGGCACTGAAGCTTTCTTT
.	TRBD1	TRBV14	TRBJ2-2	CASRWGTGHGELFF	TGTGCCAGCAGATGGGGGACAGGGCACGGGGAGCTGTTTTTT
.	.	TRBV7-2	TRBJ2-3	CASSLSATYTDTQYF	TGTGCCAGCAGCTTATCAGCGACCTACACAGATACGCAGTATTTT
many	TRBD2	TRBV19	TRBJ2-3	CASSRRLAGTTDTQYF	TGTGCCAGTAGTAGACGACTAGCGGGAACCACAGATACGCAGTATTTT
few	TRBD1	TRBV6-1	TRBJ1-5	CASRSGQGDQPQHF	TGTGCCAGCAGGTCCGGACAGGGGGATCAGCCCCAGCATTTT
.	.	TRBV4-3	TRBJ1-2	CASSQDRQGLPYGYTF	TGCGCCAGCAGCCAAGATAGGCAGGGGTTGCCATATGGCTACACCTTC
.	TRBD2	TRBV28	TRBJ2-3	CASSAGGAGTDTQYF	TGTGCCAGCAGTGCCGGGGGGGCTGGCACAGATACGCAGTATTTT
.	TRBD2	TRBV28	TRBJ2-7	CASSLTSGSHEQYF	TGTGCCAGCAGTTTAACTAGCGGGAGCCACGAGCAGTACTTC
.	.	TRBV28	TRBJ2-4	CASISPAGTGGGQNIQYF	TGTGCCAGCATCTCCCCGGCTGGTACAGGGGGAGGGCAAAACATTCAGTACTTC
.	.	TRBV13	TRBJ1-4	CASASGATNEKLFF	TGTGCCAGCGCCTCCGGAGCAACTAATGAAAAACTGTTTTTT
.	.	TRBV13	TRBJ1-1	CASTTYDTEAFF	TGTGCCAGCACCACATATGACACTGAAGCTTTCTTT
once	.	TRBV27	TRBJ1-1	CASIGSALNTEAFF	TGTGCCAGCATTGGCAGCGCTTTAAACACTGAAGCTTTCTTT
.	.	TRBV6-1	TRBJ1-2	CASSRDITNYGYTF	TGTGCCAGCAGCCGGGACATCACTAACTATGGCTACACCTTC
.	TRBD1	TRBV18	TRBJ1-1	CASSPGQGSPEAFF	TGTGCCAGCTCACCCGGACAGGGGAGCCCTGAAGCTTTCTTT
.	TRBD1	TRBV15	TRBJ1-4	CATSRDNALRTGLNEKLFF	TGTGCCACCAGCAGAGATAATGCCCTGCGGACAGGCCTTAATGAAAAACTGTTTTTT
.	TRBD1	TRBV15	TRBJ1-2	CATSRVYWVAGGSGYTF	TGTGCCACCAGCAGAGTCTACTGGGTCGCAGGGGGCTCAGGCTACACCTTC
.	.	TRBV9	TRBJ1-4	CASSVGSNSREKLFF	TGTGCCAGCAGCGTAGGCTCCAACAGTAGGGAAAAACTGTTTTTT
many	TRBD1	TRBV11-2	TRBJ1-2	CASSFNRGDYGYTF	TGTGCCAGCAGCTTTAACAGGGGAGACTATGGCTACACCTTC
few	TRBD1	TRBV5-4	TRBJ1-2	CASSLPGQHNYGYTF	TGTGCCAGCAGTTTACCGGGACAGCATAACTATGGCTACACCTTC
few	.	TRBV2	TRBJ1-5	CASTGLAGGNQPQHF	TGTGCCAGCACGGGTTTGGCGGGGGGCAATCAGCCCCAGCATTTT
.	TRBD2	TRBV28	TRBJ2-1	CASSLVGGLAGSNEQFF	TGTGCCAGCAGTTTAGTGGGGGGACTAGCGGGCTCCAATGAGCAGTTCTTC
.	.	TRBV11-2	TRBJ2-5	CASSLTLGNKETQYF	TGTGCCAGCAGCTTAACCCTAGGAAATAAAGAGACCCAGTACTTC
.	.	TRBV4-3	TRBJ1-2	CASSQGVGEHYTF	TGCGCCAGCAGCCAAGGGGTCGGGGAACACTACACCTTC
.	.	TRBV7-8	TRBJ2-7	CASSIHASYEQYF	TGTGCCAGCAGCATACATGCTTCCTACGAGCAGTACTTC
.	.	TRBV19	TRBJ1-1	CASTKGLWTEAFF	TGTGCCAGTACTAAGGGGTTGTGGACTGAAGCTTTCTTT
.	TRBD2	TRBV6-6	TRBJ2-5	CASSPSGIQETQYF	TGTGCCAGCAGCCCAAGCGGGATACAAGAGACCCAGTACTTC
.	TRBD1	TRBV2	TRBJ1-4	CASSEQGAHEKLFF	TGTGCCAGCAGTGAACAGGGGGCGCATGAAAAACTGTTTTTT
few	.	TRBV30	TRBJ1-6	CAWSPGWNNSPLHF	TGTGCCTGGAGTCCCGGGTGGAATAATTCACCCCTCCACTTT
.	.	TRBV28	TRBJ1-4	CASSFISSSEKLFF	TGTGCCAGCAGTTTTATTTCCTCCTCGGAAAAACTGTTTTTT
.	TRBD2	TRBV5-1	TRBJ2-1	CASSQTGTSGRYNEQFF	TGCGCCAGCAGCCAAACCGGGACTAGCGGGAGGTACAATGAGCAGTTCTTC
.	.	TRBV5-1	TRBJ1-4	CASSLELGGNNEKLFF	TGCGCCAGCAGCTTGGAGTTGGGGGGAAATAATGAAAAACTGTTTTTT
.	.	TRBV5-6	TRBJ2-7	CASSLMGGEQYF	TGTGCCAGCAGCTTGATGGGGGGCGAGCAGTACTTC
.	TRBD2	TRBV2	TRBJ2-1	CASSPQGLAGGPYNEQFF	TGTGCCAGCAGTCCACAGGGACTAGCGGGAGGCCCCTACAATGAGCAGTTCTTC
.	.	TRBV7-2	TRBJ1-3	CASSLGSGSGNTIYF	TGTGCCAGCAGCTTAGGTTCCGGCTCTGGAAACACCATATATTTT
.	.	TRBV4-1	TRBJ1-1	CASSKAPQGMATNTEAFF	TGCGCCAGCAGCAAAGCACCACAGGGTATGGCTACCAACACTGAAGCTTTCTTT
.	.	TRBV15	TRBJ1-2	CATSRSQGSYNGYTF	TGTGCCACCAGCAGATCCCAGGGATCCTATAATGGCTACACCTTC
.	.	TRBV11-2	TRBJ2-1	CASSLGGPTTGNEQFF	TGTGCCAGCAGCTTAGGAGGGCCTACTACGGGGAATGAGCAGTTCTTC
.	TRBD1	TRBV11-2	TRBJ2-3	CASSSQTGGRTQYF	TGTGCCAGCAGCTCCCAAACAGGGGGGCGAACGCAGTATTTT
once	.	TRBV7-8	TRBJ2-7	CASSPTPGAQREQYF	TGTGCCAGCAGCCCGACCCCTGGGGCTCAGCGCGAGCAGTACTTC
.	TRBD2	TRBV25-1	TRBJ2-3	CASSRTSGGADTQYF	TGTGCCAGCTCCCGGACTAGCGGGGGGGCAGATACGCAGTATTTT
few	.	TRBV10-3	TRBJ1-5	CAIRKNRDQPQHF	TGTGCCATCAGAAAGAACAGGGACCAGCCCCAGCATTTT
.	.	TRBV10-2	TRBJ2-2	CASLTGTGTGELFF	TGCGCCAGCCTAACCGGGACTGGGACCGGGGAGCTGTTTTTT
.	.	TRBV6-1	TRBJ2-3	CASTSTATDTQYF	TGTGCCAGCACTTCGACAGCGACAGATACGCAGTATTTT
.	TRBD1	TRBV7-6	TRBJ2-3	CASSFKTPGTGGRDTQYF	TGTGCCAGCAGCTTCAAAACCCCAGGGACAGGGGGTCGGGATACGCAGTATTTT
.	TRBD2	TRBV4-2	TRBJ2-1	CASSLTTSGANNEQFF	TGTGCCAGCAGCCTGACGACTAGCGGGGCGAACAATGAGCAGTTCTTC
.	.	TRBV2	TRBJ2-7	CASSPTGTYEQYF	TGTGCCAGCAGCCCTACCGGGACCTACGAGCAGTACTTC
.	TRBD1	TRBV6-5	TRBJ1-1	CASSYGDRVTTEAFF	TGTGCCAGCAGTTACGGGGACAGGGTAACGACTGAAGCTTTCTTT
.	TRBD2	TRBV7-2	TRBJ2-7	CASSGGRYAEQYF	TGTGCCAGCAGTGGCGGGAGGTACGCCGAGCAGTACTTC